This T cell receptor beta chain was identified in a study of blood T cell repertoires in COVID-19. The method was immunoSEQ multiplex PCR; TCRdb's version includes in-frame clones alone and lacks a portion of them. The table lists under 200,000 clones, 80% to 90% of them singletons. This CDR3 has 17 residues. V trimming: 4 bases; J trimming: 3 bases; junction bases outside the gene matches: 12. Germline-derived CDR1 and CDR2 are SNHLY and FYNNEI. Sequencing used PBMCs or T cells enriched from blood (not recorded which). The chain is built from TRBV2 and TRBJ2-1; TRBD1 aligns across 7 bases. This TCR derives from a woman between 18 and 29 years old who had recovered from COVID-19. CDR3 region: CASSATGARRLYNEQFF. CDR3 nucleotide sequence: TGTGCCAGCAGTGCAACAGGGGCCAGACGCCTCTACAATGAGCAGTTCTTC. Complete variable domain (other parts from reference TRBV2 and TRBJ2-1): EPEVTQTPSHQVTQMGQEVILRCVPISNHLYFYWYRQILGQKVEFLVSFYNNEISEKSEIFDDQFSVERPDGSNFTLKIRSTKLEDSAMYFCASSATGARRLYNEQFFGPGTRLTVL.